Listed below are T cell receptor beta chains from one sample, sequenced in a study of T cells in Graves' hyperthyroidism and ophthalmopathy. MiXCR, applied by TCRdb to the multiplex PCR reads, yields one record per CDR3 protein. The data show nearly 750,000 distinct CDR3 sequences, under 45% seen once. The sequenced material came from blood. The receptors stem from a woman aged 40-49 years with Graves' hyperthyroidism. CDR3s leave out the opening cysteine and the closing phenylalanine or tryptophan. A clone size is listed for some rows: how often the clone was seen (once, few, many), or a class if it is expanded.

>TRBV7-3|many
ASSLSDGPYEQY
>TRBV10-1|few
ASSEGLAGTQETQY
>TRBV9|-
ASSVAGDRGSYEQY
>TRBV11-2|-
ASSLWGTGAQPQH
>TRBV15|-
ATSRDPRQANTEAF
>TRBV19|few
ASSIAGNSNEKLF
>TRBV7-9|many
ASSLAQGSGEKLF
>TRBV10-3|-
ASSYPFSALHYEQY
>TRBV7-9|-
ASSLGTGNSGANALT
>TRBV24-1|-
ATSDPGRPPSYT
>TRBV20-1|few
SASWARDRGEDGYT
>TRBV7-9|-
ASSFPGQISEAF
>TRBV2|-
ANGTGGHNEQY
>TRBV5-1|-
ASSYTGGYTEAF
>TRBV20-1|many
SAPVGGTEAF
>TRBV7-2|few
ASSLGGVGGPQETQY
>TRBV14|-
ASSQDWGDHEQY
>TRBV24-1|few
ATSDPNRLTDTQY
>TRBV20-1|few
SARGGGPYEQY
>TRBV19|many
ASSADQGGGTEAF
>TRBV19|-
ASSSRRTDRADGYT
>TRBV7-8|-
ASRLLDRKETQY
>TRBV10-3|many
AISEGRESNQPQH
>TRBV7-2|-
ASSFKRTSYEQY
>TRBV5-1|once
ASSLSAGNFAEAF
>TRBV7-2|-
ASSLVPAGGLSGNTIY
>TRBV9|-
ASSVVGGKGELF
>TRBV6-5|-
ASSPGPQLGNTIY
>TRBV29-1|-
SVEDPPGTSVNEQF
>TRBV20-1|many
SARVGGQTYGYT
>TRBV29-1|many
SVILLGTSGYEQY
>TRBV12-3/TRBV12-4|-
ASSLDPGGWGTGELF
>TRBV28|-
ASSPGQGSPFEQY
>TRBV7-9|few
ATTRGGPHEETQY
>TRBV9|few
ASSVTQDTLWTGELF
>TRBV27|once
ASRVGQGNYGYT
>TRBV29-1|few
SVAVLGVSEQY
>TRBV7-6|many
ASSGRGPYGYT
>TRBV6-5|many
AIFGSSGTEAF
>TRBV9|-
ASSGEDGTRETQY